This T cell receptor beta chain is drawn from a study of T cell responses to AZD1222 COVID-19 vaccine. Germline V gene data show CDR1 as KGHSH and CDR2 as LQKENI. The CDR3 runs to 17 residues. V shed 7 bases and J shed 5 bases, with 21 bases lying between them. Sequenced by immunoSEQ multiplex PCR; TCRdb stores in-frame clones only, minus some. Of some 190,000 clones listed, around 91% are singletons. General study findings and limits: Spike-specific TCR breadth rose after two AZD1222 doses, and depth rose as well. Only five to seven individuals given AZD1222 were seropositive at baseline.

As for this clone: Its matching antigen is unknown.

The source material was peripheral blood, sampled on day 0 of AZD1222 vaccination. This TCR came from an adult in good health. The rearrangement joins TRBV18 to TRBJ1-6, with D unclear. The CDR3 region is CASCITATSLNNSPLHF. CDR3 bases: TGTGCCAGCTGCATTACAGCTACCTCCCTCAATAATTCACCCCTCCACTTT.